This TCR beta chain was observed in a study of shared clonotypes between healthy human individuals. It was CD45RO-negative cells, positively selected for CCR7, that made up naive CD8 cells, with terminally differentiated effector memory CD45RA+ cells excluded. Several immunoSEQ 96-well plates shared each subset's DNA, each plate a replicate. Clones were read by immunoSEQ multiplex PCR, and TCRdb kept only the in-frame ones, dropping some. The sample holds hundreds of thousands of clones, roughly 98% seen once. V was shortened by 3 bases and J by 3 bases, with 10 bases between the two germline ends. Germline-derived CDR1 and CDR2 are SGHTS and YDEGEE. This CDR3 is 14 amino acids long.

J is TRBJ1-5 and V is TRBV5-8; no clear D gene. The clonotype comes from a young man in good health. The sequenced sample was naive CD8+ T cells sorted from blood. The DNA for the CDR3 is TGTGCCAGCAGCTGGCGGGAAGACAATCAGCCCCAGCATTTT. Protein product: CASSWREDNQPQHF.